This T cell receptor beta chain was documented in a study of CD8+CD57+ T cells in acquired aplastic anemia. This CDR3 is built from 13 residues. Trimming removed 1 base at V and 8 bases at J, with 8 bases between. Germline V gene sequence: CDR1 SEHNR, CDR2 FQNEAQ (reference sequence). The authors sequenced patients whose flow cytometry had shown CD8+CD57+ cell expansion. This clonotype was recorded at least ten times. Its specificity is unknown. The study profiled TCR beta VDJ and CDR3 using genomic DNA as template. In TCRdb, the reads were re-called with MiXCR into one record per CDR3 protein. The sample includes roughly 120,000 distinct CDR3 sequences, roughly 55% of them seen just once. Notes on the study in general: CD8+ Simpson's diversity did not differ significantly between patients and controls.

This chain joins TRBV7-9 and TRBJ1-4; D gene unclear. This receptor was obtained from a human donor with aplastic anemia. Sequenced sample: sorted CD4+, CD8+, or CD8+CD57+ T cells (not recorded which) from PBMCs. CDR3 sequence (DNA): TGTGCCAGCAGCTTAGACGGATACGAAAAACTGTTTTTT. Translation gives CASSLDGYEKLFF.